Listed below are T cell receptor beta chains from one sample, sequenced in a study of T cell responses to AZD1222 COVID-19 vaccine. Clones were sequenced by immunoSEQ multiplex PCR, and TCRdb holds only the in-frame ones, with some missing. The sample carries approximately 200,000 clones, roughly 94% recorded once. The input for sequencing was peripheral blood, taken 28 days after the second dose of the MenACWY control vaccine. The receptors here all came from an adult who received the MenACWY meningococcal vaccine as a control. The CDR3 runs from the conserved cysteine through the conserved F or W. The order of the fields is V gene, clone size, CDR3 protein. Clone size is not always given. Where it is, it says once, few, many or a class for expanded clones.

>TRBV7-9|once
CASSRGTSANYGYTF
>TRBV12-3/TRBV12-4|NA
CASSLAVADGYTF
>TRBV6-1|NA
CASSDKGRGEKLFF
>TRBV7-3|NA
CASSPWASDLQETQYF
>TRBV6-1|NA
CASSELWDTQYF
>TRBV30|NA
CAWSDTGLRNTIYF
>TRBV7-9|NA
CASSLAEREFYNEQFF
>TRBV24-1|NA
CATQGQGGEQYF
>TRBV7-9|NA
CASSPRLAGAFYEQYF
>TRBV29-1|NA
CSVPLAGVDNEQFF
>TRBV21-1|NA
CASSKPFELPRNEQFF
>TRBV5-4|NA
CASSLGTQGYYGYTF
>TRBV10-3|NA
CAISTSGQVNNEQFF
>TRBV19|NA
CASDRGSSGNTIYF
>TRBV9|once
CASSVGWSYNEQFF
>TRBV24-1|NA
CATSDGERPYSNQPQHF
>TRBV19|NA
CASTFDRASYNEQFF
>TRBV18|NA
CASSPLGRGTDTQYF
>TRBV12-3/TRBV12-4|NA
CASSLLSYGYTF
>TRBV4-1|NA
CASSQDDREAFF
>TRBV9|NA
CASSVDVATEAFF
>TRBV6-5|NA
CASSYGLLETQYF
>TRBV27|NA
CASRDRARGNTEAFF
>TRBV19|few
CATVTGHYGYTF
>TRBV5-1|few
CASSEEGRREKLFF
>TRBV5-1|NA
CASSFNPSGSLDTQYF